These T cell receptor beta chains were read from a single sample in a study of CD8+ T cells in alopecia areata. Assay used: immunoSEQ multiplex PCR; TCRdb lists only in-frame clones, some missing. Counted here are approximately 150,000 clones, 55% occurring once; the ten biggest clones make up about 4.4%. Material: CD4+ T cells sorted from blood. These receptors were taken from a human donor in good health. Each CDR3 is given with its conserved first and last residue. Fields, in order: V gene, D gene, clone size, J gene, CDR3 DNA, CDR3 protein. A D gene is named only where the DNA matches it firmly. For some rows the clone size is stated as once, few or many, or as a class when expanded; others skip it.

TRBV7-2	TRBD1	many	TRBJ2-5	TGTGCCAGCAGCTTCGCCCCCCTCAGGGGGGAGACCCAGTACTTC	CASSFAPLRGETQYF
TRBV4-1	.	few	TRBJ2-5	TGCGCCAGCAGCCAAGGATTTGAGACCCAGTACTTC	CASSQGFETQYF
TRBV29-1	.	.	TRBJ2-1	TGCAGCGTTGTTTACTCCTACAATGAGCAGTTCTTC	CSVVYSYNEQFF
TRBV4-1	TRBD2	.	TRBJ2-1	TGCGCCAGCAGCCGACTAGCGGGAGGTGTCAATGAGCAGTTCTTC	CASSRLAGGVNEQFF
TRBV2	.	.	TRBJ2-7	TGTGCCAGCAGCGACTCCTCGGCTAGTGAGCAGTACTTC	CASSDSSASEQYF
TRBV2	TRBD2	.	TRBJ2-1	TGTGCCAGCAGGGCACGCTTCGGGAGGGCCGTGGATGAGCAGTTCTTC	CASRARFGRAVDEQFF
TRBV5-4	TRBD1	.	TRBJ2-7	TGTGCCAGCAGTCAAACAGGGGGCGTAGGGGCCTACGAGCAGTACTTC	CASSQTGGVGAYEQYF
TRBV29-1	.	.	TRBJ2-2	TGCAGCGTCTCTGGGGCCGGGGAGCTGTTTTTT	CSVSGAGELFF
TRBV6-1	TRBD1	once	TRBJ1-4	TGTGCCAGCAAGGACAGGGGTAATGAAAAACTGTTTTTT	CASKDRGNEKLFF
TRBV9	.	few	TRBJ2-2	TGTGCCAGCAGCACTGTTAATATGGTTAACACCGGGGAGCTGTTTTTT	CASSTVNMVNTGELFF
TRBV18	TRBD2	.	TRBJ2-2	TGTGCCAGCTCACCAACTAGCGGGAGTGGCGGGGAGCTGTTTTTT	CASSPTSGSGGELFF
TRBV30	.	.	TRBJ1-4	TGTGCCTGGTCCTGGCAGGGTACTAATGAAAAACTGTTTTTT	CAWSWQGTNEKLFF
TRBV10-3	TRBD1	few	TRBJ2-7	TGTGCCATCAGCAAATCCCAGGGGGCCGACGAGCAGTACTTC	CAISKSQGADEQYF
TRBV7-2	TRBD2	few	TRBJ2-2	TGTGCCAGCAGCTTAAGGGCGGGAGTAGCCGGGGAGCTGTTTTTT	CASSLRAGVAGELFF
TRBV6-5	.	few	TRBJ1-1	TGTGCCAGCAGTGTCGTTCCGTGGGCTGAAGCTTTCTTT	CASSVVPWAEAFF
TRBV30	.	few	TRBJ1-5	TGTGCCTGGAGTCAAACGGCGGGTTACAATCAGCCCCAGCATTTT	CAWSQTAGYNQPQHF
TRBV29-1	TRBD2	.	TRBJ2-3	TGCAGCATGCGGGGGGGCACAGATACGCAGTATTTT	CSMRGGTDTQYF